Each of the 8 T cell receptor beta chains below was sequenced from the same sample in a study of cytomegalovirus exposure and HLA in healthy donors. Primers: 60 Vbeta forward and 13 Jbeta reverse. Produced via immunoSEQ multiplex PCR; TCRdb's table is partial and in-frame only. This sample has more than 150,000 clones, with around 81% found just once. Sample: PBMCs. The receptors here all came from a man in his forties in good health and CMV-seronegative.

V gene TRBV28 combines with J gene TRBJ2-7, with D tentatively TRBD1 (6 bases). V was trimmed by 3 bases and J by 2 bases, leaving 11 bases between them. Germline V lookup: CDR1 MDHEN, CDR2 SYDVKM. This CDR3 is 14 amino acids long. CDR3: CASSFLRGTYEQYF. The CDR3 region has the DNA TGTGCCAGCAGTTTCCTCAGGGGCACCTACGAGCAGTACTTC.

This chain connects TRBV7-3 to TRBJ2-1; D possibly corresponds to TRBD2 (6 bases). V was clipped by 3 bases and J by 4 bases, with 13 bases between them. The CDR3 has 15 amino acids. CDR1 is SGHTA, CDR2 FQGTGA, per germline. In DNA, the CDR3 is TGTGCCAGCAGCTTCTTAACGGGAGAATACAATGAGCAGTTCTTC. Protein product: CASSFLTGEYNEQFF.

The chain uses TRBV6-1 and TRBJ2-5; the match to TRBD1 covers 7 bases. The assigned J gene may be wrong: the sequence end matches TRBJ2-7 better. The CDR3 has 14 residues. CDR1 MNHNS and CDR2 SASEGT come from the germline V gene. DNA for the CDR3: TGTGCCAGCAGTTCGGATCCGGGACAGTACGAGCAGTACTTC. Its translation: CASSSDPGQYEQYF.

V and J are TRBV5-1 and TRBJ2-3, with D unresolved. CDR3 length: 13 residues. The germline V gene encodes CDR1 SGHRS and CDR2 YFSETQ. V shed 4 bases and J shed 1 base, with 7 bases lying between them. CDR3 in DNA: TGCGCCAGCAGCCGTTCAGGCACAGATACGCAGTATTTT. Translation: CASSRSGTDTQYF.

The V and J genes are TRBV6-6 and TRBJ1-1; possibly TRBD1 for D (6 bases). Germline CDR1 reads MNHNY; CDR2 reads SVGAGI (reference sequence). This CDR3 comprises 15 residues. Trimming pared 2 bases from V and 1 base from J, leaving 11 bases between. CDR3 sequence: CASSYPAGENTEAFF. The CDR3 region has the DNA TGTGCCAGCAGTTACCCAGCAGGGGAGAACACTGAAGCTTTCTTT.

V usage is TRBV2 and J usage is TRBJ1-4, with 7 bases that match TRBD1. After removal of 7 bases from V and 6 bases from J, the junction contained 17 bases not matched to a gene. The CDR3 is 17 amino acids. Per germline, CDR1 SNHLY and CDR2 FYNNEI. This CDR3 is CASTERAGGFVYEKLFF. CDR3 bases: TGTGCCAGCACCGAACGTGCAGGGGGATTCGTCTATGAAAAACTGTTTTTT.

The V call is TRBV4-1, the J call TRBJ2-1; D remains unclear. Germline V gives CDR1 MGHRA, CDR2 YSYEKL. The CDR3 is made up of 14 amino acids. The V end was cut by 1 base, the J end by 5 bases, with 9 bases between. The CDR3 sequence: CASSQVFPDNEQFF. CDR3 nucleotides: TGCGCCAGCAGCCAAGTTTTTCCCGACAATGAGCAGTTCTTC.

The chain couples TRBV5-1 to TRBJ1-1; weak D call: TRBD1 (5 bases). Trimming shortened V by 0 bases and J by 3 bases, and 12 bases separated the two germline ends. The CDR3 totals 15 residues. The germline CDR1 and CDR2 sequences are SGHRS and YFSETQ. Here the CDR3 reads CASSLAAGFDTEAFF. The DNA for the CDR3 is TGCGCCAGCAGCTTGGCGGCAGGGTTTGACACTGAAGCTTTCTTT.